Presented here are 26 T cell receptor beta chains from one specimen sequenced in a study of radiotherapy plus CTLA-4 blockade in lung cancer. Repertoires were generated with immunoSEQ multiplex PCR, while TCRdb's copy carries only in-frame clones and drops some. The repertoire holds just under 60,000 clones, 77% seen once, with 3.5% to 4.5% in the top ten. The sequencing here drew on peripheral blood, taken from a patient treated with radiotherapy plus ipilimumab. All receptors come from a human donor with non-small cell lung cancer who had a partial response to radiotherapy plus ipilimumab.

The CDR3: CASSYSLGGNTEAFF. CDR3 in DNA: TGTGCCAGCAGTTACTCGTTGGGAGGGAACACTGAAGCTTTCTTT. The chain joins TRBV6-6 to TRBJ1-1; D call uncertain. CDR1 is MNHNY and CDR2 is SVGAGI in the germline V gene (reference sequence). V was clipped by 0 bases and J by 1 base, with 9 bases between them. The CDR3 extends over 15 amino acids.

This sequence joins TRBV10-2 and TRBJ1-1; D is unclear. This CDR3 has 12 amino acids. Trimming left V 4 bases short and J 6 bases short, with 9 bases between. Per the germline V gene, CDR1 is WSHSY and CDR2 is SAAADI. The CDR3 loop reads CASSVGGPEAFF. The CDR3, as DNA: TGCGCCAGCAGTGTAGGAGGCCCTGAAGCTTTCTTT.

The table lists this clone with a few counts. The J gene is TRBJ2-3, the V gene TRBV19; 7 nucleotides line up with TRBD1. Trimming at V came to 5 bases and at J to 3 bases, leaving 2 bases not matched to a gene. The CDR3 has 13 residues. Germline values: CDR1 LNHDA, CDR2 SQIVND (reference sequence). As DNA, the CDR3 is TGTGCCAGTAGTCGGGACAGAACAGATACGCAGTATTTT. This sequence encodes CASSRDRTDTQYF. Filled out from reference TRBV19 and TRBJ2-3, the complete variable domain reads DGGITQSPKYLFRKEGQNVTLSCEQNLNHDAMYWYRQDPGQGLRLIYYSQIVNDFQKGDIAEGYSVSREKKESFPLTVTSAQKNPTAFYLCASSRDRTDTQYFGPGTRLTVL.

On this clone: This CDR3 is also generated by other DNA sequences in the sample. The V gene is TRBV9, the J gene TRBJ2-7; D remains ambiguous. Germline CDR1 and CDR2: SGDLS and YYNGEE. Between the trimmed V and J ends, which lost 0 bases and 3 bases, there was a span of 16 bases. This CDR3 comprises 16 residues. CDR3 bases: TGTGCCAGCAGCGTAGAAGTGACCAGCGACTTCTACGAGCAGTACTTC. As protein: CASSVEVTSDFYEQYF. Full variable domain (remainder filled in from reference TRBV9 and TRBJ2-7): DSGVTQTPKHLITATGQRVTLRCSPRSGDLSVYWYQQSLDQGLQFLIQYYNGEERAKGNILERFSAQQFPDLHSELNLSSLELGDSALYFCASSVEVTSDFYEQYFGPGTRLTVT.

This chain uses TRBV6-5 with TRBJ1-1, with 9 bases identical to TRBD1. Germline lookup yields CDR1 MNHEY and CDR2 SVGAGI. The ends lost 6 bases at V and 5 bases at J; junction bases unmatched: 7. CDR3 length equals 14 residues. The CDR3 loop reads CASSLQGARTEAFF. The CDR3 nucleotides read TGTGCCAGCAGCCTACAGGGGGCTCGTACTGAAGCTTTCTTT.

This rearrangement joins TRBV2 to TRBJ2-5; 10 bases fit TRBD1. Germline-derived CDR1 and CDR2 are SNHLY and FYNNEI. With 7 bases clipped from V and 5 bases from J, the junction kept 4 bases outside the gene matches. This CDR3 region has 13 residues. The CDR3 protein is CASTGQGIETQYF. The DNA of the CDR3 is TGTGCCAGCACGGGACAGGGGATTGAGACCCAGTACTTC.

The genes are TRBV7-2 and TRBJ2-5; TRBD2 might be the D (5 bases). This CDR3 has 11 residues. Trimming removed 5 bases at V and 10 bases at J, with 11 bases between. Looked up from germline, CDR1 is SGHTA and CDR2 is FQGNSA. The CDR3 coding sequence is TGTGCCAGCAGCCCACTGAGGGACCAGTACTTC. Its protein is CASSPLRDQYF.

J is TRBJ1-5 and V is TRBV11-3; 11 nucleotides line up with TRBD1. The CDR3 is made up of 17 amino acids. The germline V gene encodes CDR1 SGHNT and CDR2 YENEEA. The trim removed 5 bases at V and 2 bases at J, leaving 8 bases unmatched. The CDR3 loop reads CASSQGQGARGNQPQHF. For the CDR3, the DNA is TGTGCCAGCAGCCAAGGACAGGGGGCGCGGGGCAATCAGCCCCAGCATTTT.

The rearrangement joins TRBV11-2 to TRBJ1-3, with D possibly being TRBD1 (6 bases). Trimming took off 5 bases at V and 2 bases at J, with 13 bases between the two ends. This CDR3 is 15 amino acids long. Germline CDR1 is SGHAT and CDR2 is FQNNGV. The CDR3 protein is CASSDSQGAGNTIYF. CDR3 nucleotides: TGTGCCAGCAGCGACTCACAGGGTGCTGGAAACACCATATATTTT. Full variable domain (rest looked up from reference TRBV11-2 and TRBJ1-3): EAGVAQSPRYKIIEKRQSVAFWCNPISGHATLYWYQQILGQGPKLLIQFQNNGVVDDSQLPKDRFSAERLKGVDSTLKIQPAKLEDSAVYLCASSDSQGAGNTIYFGEGSWLTVV.

The chain employs TRBV5-1 and TRBJ2-1; 10 positions agree with TRBD2. Per germline, CDR1 SGHRS and CDR2 YFSETQ. V was pared by 2 bases and J by 6 bases, with 8 bases of the junction left unmatched. The CDR3 spans 16 residues. CDR3 loop: CASSFKTSGVSNEQFF. CDR3 DNA: TGCGCCAGCAGCTTCAAAACTAGCGGGGTATCCAATGAGCAGTTCTTC. Using reference TRBV5-1 and TRBJ2-1 for the parts outside the CDR3, the full variable domain is KAGVTQTPRYLIKTRGQQVTLSCSPISGHRSVSWYQQTPGQGLQFLFEYFSETQRNKGNFPGRFSGRQFSNSRSEMNVSTLELGDSALYLCASSFKTSGVSNEQFFGPGTRLTVL.

In the case of this clone: A much larger clone differs by one base, so this may be a read error. This same CDR3 is encoded by further DNA sequences in the sample. The genes are TRBV4-1 and TRBJ2-7; 8 bases agree with TRBD2. V dropped 0 bases and J dropped 1; count of bases not matched to a gene: 5. The CDR3 length is 16 residues. Germline-derived CDR1 and CDR2 are MGHRA and YSYEKL. The CDR3 coding sequence is TGCGCCAGCAGCCAAGATACGGGGGGGGCTTCCTACGAGCAGTACTTC. Translation: CASSQDTGGASYEQYF.

The J gene is TRBJ2-3, the V gene TRBV5-4; TRBD1 agrees at 7 bases. The CDR3 is made up of 15 amino acids. The V and J ends lost 0 bases and 4 bases, in that order; junction bases with no gene match: 5. Germline assignment: CDR1 SGHNT and CDR2 YYREEE (reference sequence). CDR3 loop: CASSLGGRGSDTQYF. CDR3 sequence (DNA): TGTGCCAGCAGCTTGGGGGGCAGGGGGTCAGATACGCAGTATTTT.

This clone showed up just a few times. The chain is built from TRBV2 and TRBJ2-3, with 7 positions matching TRBD2. Germline trimming cut 8 bases from V and 1 base from J; bases unmatched to any gene: 3. This CDR3 comprises 13 residues. Germline assignment: CDR1 SNHLY and CDR2 FYNNEI. The CDR3 coding sequence is TGTGCCAGCTCGCTAGCGGGCACAGATACGCAGTATTTT. Amino acids: CASSLAGTDTQYF.

This clone was counted only a few times. CDR3 region: CASSLAGQGQETQYF. For the CDR3, the DNA is TGCGCCAGCAGCTTGGCCGGCCAGGGTCAAGAGACCCAGTACTTC. The genes are TRBV5-1 and TRBJ2-5; TRBD1 might be the D (5 bases). The CDR3 spans 15 residues. Germline loops: CDR1 SGHRS, CDR2 YFSETQ. V was trimmed by 0 bases and J by 2 bases, leaving 11 bases between them.

The V gene is TRBV10-3, the J gene TRBJ2-1, with 8 bases fitting TRBD2. Germline lookup yields CDR1 ENHRY and CDR2 SYGVKD. The trim removed 10 bases at V and 7 bases at J, leaving 15 bases unmatched. The CDR3 consists of 15 residues. The CDR3 here is CATTPPGGGGNEQFF. The CDR3, as DNA: TGTGCCACCACCCCGCCGGGGGGGGGCGGGAATGAGCAGTTCTTC.

This sequence joins TRBV2 and TRBJ2-1, with TRBD2 matching over 11 bases. The CDR3 totals 14 residues. Germline V gene lookup returns CDR1 SNHLY and CDR2 FYNNEI. V lost 7 bases to trimming and J lost 4 bases; unmatched junction nucleotides: 3. Here the CDR3 reads CASTRTSGYNEQFF. CDR3 DNA: TGTGCCAGCACCAGGACTAGCGGGTACAATGAGCAGTTCTTC.

This rearrangement joins TRBV19 to TRBJ1-5; D remains ambiguous. The CDR3 has 14 amino acids. Trimming took off 5 bases at V and 0 bases at J, with 8 bases between the two ends. The germline V gene encodes CDR1 LNHDA and CDR2 SQIVND (reference sequence). CDR3 sequence (DNA): TGTGCCAGTAGTCCCAACGGTAGCAATCAGCCCCAGCATTTT. It specifies CASSPNGSNQPQHF. The whole variable domain, filled in from reference TRBV19 and TRBJ1-5, reads DGGITQSPKYLFRKEGQNVTLSCEQNLNHDAMYWYRQDPGQGLRLIYYSQIVNDFQKGDIAEGYSVSREKKESFPLTVTSAQKNPTAFYLCASSPNGSNQPQHFGDGTRLSIL.

This clone was seen only once. The chain joins TRBV19 to TRBJ2-3; no clear D gene. The germline CDR1 and CDR2 sequences are LNHDA and SQIVND (reference sequence). The CDR3 consists of 13 residues. V was cut by 1 base and J by 2 bases, with 4 bases left in between. CDR3 loop: CASSIAITDTQYF. In DNA form, the CDR3 reads TGTGCCAGTAGTATAGCAATCACAGATACGCAGTATTTT.

The CDR3 here is CASGDGGSIDEQYF. CDR3 sequence (DNA): TGTGCCAGCGGGGACGGGGGATCGATCGACGAGCAGTACTTC. V and J are TRBV2 and TRBJ2-7, with TRBD2 as a possible D gene (6 bases). The CDR3 contains 14 residues. V was shortened by 8 bases and J by 5 bases, with 19 bases between the two germline ends. Germline CDR1 reads SNHLY; CDR2 reads FYNNEI.

This clone came up once. The chain carries TRBV4-1 and TRBJ2-7; D possibly corresponds to TRBD1 (6 bases). The germline V gene encodes CDR1 MGHRA and CDR2 YSYEKL. V was shortened by 3 bases and J by 0 bases, with 15 bases between the two germline ends. This CDR3 is 16 amino acids long. CDR3 residues: CASSQLPGQLSYEQYF. In nucleotides, the CDR3 is TGCGCCAGCAGCCAGTTGCCGGGACAACTCTCCTACGAGCAGTACTTC.

This clone appeared once. The CDR3 coding sequence is TGTGCCAGCAGCAAAGCAGAAGCGGGGGGACTAACCTACGAGCAGTACTTC. It codes for CASSKAEAGGLTYEQYF. The chain links TRBV21-1 to TRBJ2-7; TRBD2, as called in the table, went unchecked against the DNA. TRBV21-1 is described as a pseudogene. This CDR3 has 17 residues.

J is TRBJ2-1 and V is TRBV4-1; 7 bases are shared with TRBD2. This CDR3 region has 14 residues. Germline V gene lookup returns CDR1 MGHRA and CDR2 YSYEKL. V was pared by 1 base and J by 8 bases, with 5 bases of the junction left unmatched. CDR3 region: CASSQGVGGDEQFF. The CDR3 DNA sequence: TGCGCCAGCAGCCAAGGAGTGGGAGGGGATGAGCAGTTCTTC.

This rearrangement joins TRBV19 to TRBJ2-1; TRBD1 agrees at 10 bases. This CDR3 is built from 15 residues. Germline CDR1 reads LNHDA; CDR2 reads SQIVND (reference sequence). J lost 4 bases, V lost 4 bases, and 4 bases had no gene match. The CDR3 DNA follows: TGTGCCAGTAGTAAATTGGGACAGGGGTACAATGAGCAGTTCTTC. This gives the protein CASSKLGQGYNEQFF.

The genes are TRBV6-6 and TRBJ1-5, with 7 nucleotides matching TRBD1. The V segment lost 8 bases and the J segment 0 bases; nucleotides outside the gene matches: 7. CDR1 and CDR2 (germline): MNHNY, SVGAGI (reference sequence). The CDR3 consists of 15 residues. The CDR3 sequence: CASGGQVSSNQPQHF. The CDR3 nucleotides read TGTGCCAGCGGCGGACAGGTTTCTAGCAATCAGCCCCAGCATTTT.

This chain links TRBV7-8 with TRBJ2-7; perhaps TRBD1 as D (6 bases). The CDR3 loop spans 15 amino acids. The germline CDR1 and CDR2 sequences are SGHVS and FQNEAQ. The ends were cut back, 1 base at V and 4 bases at J, with 14 bases in the middle. The CDR3 DNA reads TGTGCCAGCAGCTTAGGTCCGGACAGAAATTACGAGCAGTACTTC. Encoded protein: CASSLGPDRNYEQYF.

CDR3: CAWSLTGKGNQPQHF. The CDR3 bases are TGTGCCTGGAGCTTGACAGGGAAGGGCAATCAGCCCCAGCATTTT. The V and J genes are TRBV30 and TRBJ1-5; 7 bases line up with TRBD1. The CDR3 is 15 amino acids. The germline gives CDR1 GTSNPN, CDR2 SVGIG (reference sequence). Germline trimming cut 3 bases from V and 2 bases from J; bases unmatched to any gene: 7.